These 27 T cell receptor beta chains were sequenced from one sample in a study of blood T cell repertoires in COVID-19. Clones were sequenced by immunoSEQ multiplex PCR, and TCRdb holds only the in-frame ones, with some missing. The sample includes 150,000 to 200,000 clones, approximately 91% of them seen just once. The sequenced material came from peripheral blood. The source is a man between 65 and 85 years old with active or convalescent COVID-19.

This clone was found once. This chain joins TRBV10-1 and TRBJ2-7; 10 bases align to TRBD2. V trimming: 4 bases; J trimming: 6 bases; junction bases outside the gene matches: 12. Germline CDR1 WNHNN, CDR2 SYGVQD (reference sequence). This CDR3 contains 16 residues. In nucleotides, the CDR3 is TGCGCCAGCAGTGCGGTACTAGCGGGAAAACCTAGCGAGCAGTACTTC. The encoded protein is CASSAVLAGKPSEQYF.

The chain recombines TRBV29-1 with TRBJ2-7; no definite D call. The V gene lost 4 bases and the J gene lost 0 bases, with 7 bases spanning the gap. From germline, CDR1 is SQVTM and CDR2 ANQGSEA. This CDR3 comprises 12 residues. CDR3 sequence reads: CSVGRSSYEQYF. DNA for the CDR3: TGCAGCGTTGGACGGAGCTCCTACGAGCAGTACTTC.

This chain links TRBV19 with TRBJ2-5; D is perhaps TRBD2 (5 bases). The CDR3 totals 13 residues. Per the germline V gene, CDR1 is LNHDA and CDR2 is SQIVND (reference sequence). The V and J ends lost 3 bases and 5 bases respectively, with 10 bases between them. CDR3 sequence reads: CASSIASMETQYF. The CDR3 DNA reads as TGTGCCAGTAGTATTGCTAGCATGGAGACCCAGTACTTC. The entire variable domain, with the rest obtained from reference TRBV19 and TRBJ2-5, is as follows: DGGITQSPKYLFRKEGQNVTLSCEQNLNHDAMYWYRQDPGQGLRLIYYSQIVNDFQKGDIAEGYSVSREKKESFPLTVTSAQKNPTAFYLCASSIASMETQYFGPGTRLLVL.

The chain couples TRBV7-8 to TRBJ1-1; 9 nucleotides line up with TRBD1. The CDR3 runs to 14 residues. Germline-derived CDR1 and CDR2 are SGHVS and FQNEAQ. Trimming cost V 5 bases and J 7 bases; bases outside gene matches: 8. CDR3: CASSQAGQGIEAFF. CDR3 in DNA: TGTGCCAGCAGCCAGGCCGGACAGGGGATTGAAGCTTTCTTT.

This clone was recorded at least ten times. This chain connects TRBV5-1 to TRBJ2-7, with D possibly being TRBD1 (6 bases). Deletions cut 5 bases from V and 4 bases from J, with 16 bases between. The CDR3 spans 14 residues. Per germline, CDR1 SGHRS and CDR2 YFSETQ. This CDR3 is CASRGQGSSYEQYF. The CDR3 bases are TGCGCCAGCAGGGGGCAGGGGTCTTCGTACGAGCAGTACTTC.

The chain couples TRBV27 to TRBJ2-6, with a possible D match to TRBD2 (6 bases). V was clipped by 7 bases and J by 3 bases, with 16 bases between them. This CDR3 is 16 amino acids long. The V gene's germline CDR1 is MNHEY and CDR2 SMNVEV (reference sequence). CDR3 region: CASTKTGLLGANVLTF. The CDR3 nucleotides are TGTGCCAGCACCAAAACAGGACTACTTGGGGCCAACGTCCTGACTTTC.

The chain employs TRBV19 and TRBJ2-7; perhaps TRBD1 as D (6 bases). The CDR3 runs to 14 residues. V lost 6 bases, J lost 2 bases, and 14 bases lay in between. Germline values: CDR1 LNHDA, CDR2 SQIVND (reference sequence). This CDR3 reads CASSSPGHTYEQYF. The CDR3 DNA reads TGTGCCAGTAGCTCTCCGGGACATACCTACGAGCAGTACTTC.

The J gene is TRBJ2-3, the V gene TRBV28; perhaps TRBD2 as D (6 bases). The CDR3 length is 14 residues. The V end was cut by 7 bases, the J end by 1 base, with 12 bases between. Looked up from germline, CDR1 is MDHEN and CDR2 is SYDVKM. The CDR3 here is CASKPGLRTDTQYF. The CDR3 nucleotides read TGTGCCAGCAAACCGGGACTCCGCACAGATACGCAGTATTTT.

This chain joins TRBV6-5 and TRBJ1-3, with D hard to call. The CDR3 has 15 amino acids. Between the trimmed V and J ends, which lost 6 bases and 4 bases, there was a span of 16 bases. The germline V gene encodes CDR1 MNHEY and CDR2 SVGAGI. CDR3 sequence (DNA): TGTGCCAGCAGCCAATCCGGAGGAACGGGAAACACCATATATTTT. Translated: CASSQSGGTGNTIYF.

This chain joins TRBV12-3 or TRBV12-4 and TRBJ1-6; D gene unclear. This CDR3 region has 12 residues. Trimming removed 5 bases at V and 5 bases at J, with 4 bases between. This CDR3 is CASSRDNSPLHF. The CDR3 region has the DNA TGTGCCAGCAGTCGTGATAATTCACCCCTCCACTTT.

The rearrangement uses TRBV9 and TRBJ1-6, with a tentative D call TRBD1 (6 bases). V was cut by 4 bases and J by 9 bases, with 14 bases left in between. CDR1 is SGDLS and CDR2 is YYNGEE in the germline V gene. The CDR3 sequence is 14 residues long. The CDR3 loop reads CASSPDRNVSPLHF. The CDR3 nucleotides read TGTGCCAGCAGCCCCGACAGGAATGTTTCACCCCTCCACTTT.

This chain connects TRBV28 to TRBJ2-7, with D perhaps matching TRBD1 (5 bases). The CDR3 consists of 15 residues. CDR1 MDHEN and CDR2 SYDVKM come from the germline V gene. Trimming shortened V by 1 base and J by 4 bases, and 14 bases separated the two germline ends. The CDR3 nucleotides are TGTGCCAGCAGTTTATCGAACAGGTTCCGTTACGAGCAGTACTTC. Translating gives CASSLSNRFRYEQYF.

As DNA, the CDR3 is TGTGCCAGCAGCGCCCTGACAGGAATGAACACTGAAGCTTTCTTT. It codes for CASSALTGMNTEAFF. The chain recombines TRBV9 with TRBJ1-1; D is possibly TRBD1 (6 bases). Per the germline V gene, CDR1 is SGDLS and CDR2 is YYNGEE. The CDR3 consists of 15 residues. V was shortened by 3 bases and J by 0 bases, with 12 bases between the two germline ends.

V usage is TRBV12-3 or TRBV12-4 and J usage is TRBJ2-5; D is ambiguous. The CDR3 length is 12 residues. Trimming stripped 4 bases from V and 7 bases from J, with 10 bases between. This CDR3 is CASSSSAGTQYF. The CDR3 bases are TGTGCCAGCAGTTCATCCGCAGGGACCCAGTACTTC.

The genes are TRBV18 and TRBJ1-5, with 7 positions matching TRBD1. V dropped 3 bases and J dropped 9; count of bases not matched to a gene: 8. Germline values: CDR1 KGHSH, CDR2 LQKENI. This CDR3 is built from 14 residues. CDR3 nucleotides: TGTGCCAGCTCACCGACAGGGCTCGGTGGGCCCCAGCATTTT. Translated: CASSPTGLGGPQHF.

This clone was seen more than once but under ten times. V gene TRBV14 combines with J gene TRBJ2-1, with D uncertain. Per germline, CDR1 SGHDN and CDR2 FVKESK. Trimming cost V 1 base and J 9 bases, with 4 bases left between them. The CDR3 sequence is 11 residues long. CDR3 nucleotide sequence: TGTGCCAGCAGCCAAGCGGTTGAGCAGTTCTTC. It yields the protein CASSQAVEQFF.

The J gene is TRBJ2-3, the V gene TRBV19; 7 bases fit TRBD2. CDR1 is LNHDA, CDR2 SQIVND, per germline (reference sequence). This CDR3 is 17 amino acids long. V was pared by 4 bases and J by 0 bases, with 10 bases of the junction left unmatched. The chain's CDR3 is CASSNPRGSGSTDTQYF. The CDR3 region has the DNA TGTGCCAGTAGTAACCCACGCGGGAGCGGTAGCACAGATACGCAGTATTTT. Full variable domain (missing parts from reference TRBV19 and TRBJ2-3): DGGITQSPKYLFRKEGQNVTLSCEQNLNHDAMYWYRQDPGQGLRLIYYSQIVNDFQKGDIAEGYSVSREKKESFPLTVTSAQKNPTAFYLCASSNPRGSGSTDTQYFGPGTRLTVL.

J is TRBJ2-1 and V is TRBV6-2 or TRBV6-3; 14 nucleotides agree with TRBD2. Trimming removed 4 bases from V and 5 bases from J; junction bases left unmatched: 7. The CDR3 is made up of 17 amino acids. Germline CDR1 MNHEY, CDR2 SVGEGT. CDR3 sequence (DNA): TGTGCCAGCAGTTTCCGACCGGGACTAGCGGGGGACAATGAGCAGTTCTTC. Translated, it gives CASSFRPGLAGDNEQFF.

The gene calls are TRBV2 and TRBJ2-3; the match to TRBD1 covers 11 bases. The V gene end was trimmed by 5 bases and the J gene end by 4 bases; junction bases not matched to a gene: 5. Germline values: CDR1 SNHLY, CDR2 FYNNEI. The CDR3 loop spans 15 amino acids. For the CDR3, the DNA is TGTGCCAGCAGTCCCGGGACAGGGGGACCAGATACGCAGTATTTT. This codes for CASSPGTGGPDTQYF.

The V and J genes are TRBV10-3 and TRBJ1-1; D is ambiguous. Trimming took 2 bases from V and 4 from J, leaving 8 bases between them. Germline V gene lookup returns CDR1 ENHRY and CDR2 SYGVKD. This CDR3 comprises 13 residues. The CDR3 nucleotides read TGTGCCATCAGTGAGGTCGGGATCACTGAAGCTTTCTTT. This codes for CAISEVGITEAFF.

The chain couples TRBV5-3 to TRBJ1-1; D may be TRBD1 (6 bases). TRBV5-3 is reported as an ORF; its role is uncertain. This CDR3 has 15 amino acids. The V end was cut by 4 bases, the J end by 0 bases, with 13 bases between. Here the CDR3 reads CARSRGGAVNTEAFF. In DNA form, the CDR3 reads TGTGCCAGAAGCCGTGGGGGGGCGGTGAACACTGAAGCTTTCTTT.

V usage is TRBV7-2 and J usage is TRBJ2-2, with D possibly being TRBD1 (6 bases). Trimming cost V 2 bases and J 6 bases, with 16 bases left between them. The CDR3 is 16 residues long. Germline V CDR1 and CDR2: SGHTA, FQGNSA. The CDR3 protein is CASSLMARGVPGELFF. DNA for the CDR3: TGTGCCAGCAGCTTAATGGCCAGGGGTGTACCCGGGGAGCTGTTTTTT. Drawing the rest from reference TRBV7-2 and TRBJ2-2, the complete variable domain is GAGVSQSPSNKVTEKGKDVELRCDPISGHTALYWYRQSLGQGLEFLIYFQGNSAPDKSGLPSDRFSAERTGGSVSTLTIQRTQQEDSAVYLCASSLMARGVPGELFFGEGSRLTVL.

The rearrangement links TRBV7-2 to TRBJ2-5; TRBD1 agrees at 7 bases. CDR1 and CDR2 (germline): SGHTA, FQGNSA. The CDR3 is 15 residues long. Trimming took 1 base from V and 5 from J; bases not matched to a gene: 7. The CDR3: CASSLVQGLRETQYF. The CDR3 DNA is TGTGCCAGCAGCTTAGTACAGGGGTTGCGCGAGACCCAGTACTTC.

This CDR3 is CASSIRDRGMNTEAFF. In DNA form, the CDR3 reads TGTGCCAGTAGTATACGGGACAGGGGTATGAACACTGAAGCTTTCTTT. This chain links TRBV19 with TRBJ1-1, with 10 nucleotides matching TRBD1. Trimming cost V 2 bases and J 0 bases; bases outside gene matches: 3. The germline V gene has CDR1 LNHDA and CDR2 SQIVND (reference sequence). This CDR3 spans 16 amino acids.

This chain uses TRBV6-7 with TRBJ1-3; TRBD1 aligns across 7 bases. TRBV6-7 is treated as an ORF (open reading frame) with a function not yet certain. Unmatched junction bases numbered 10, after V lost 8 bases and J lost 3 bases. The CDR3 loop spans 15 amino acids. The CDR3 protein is CASGYRQGNGNTIYF. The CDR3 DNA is TGTGCCAGCGGGTATCGACAGGGAAATGGAAACACCATATATTTT.

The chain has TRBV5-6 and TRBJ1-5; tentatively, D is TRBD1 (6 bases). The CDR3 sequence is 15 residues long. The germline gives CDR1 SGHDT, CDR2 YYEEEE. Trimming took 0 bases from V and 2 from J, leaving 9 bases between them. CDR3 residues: CASSLVGAGNQPQHF. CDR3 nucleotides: TGTGCCAGCAGCTTGGTGGGGGCAGGCAATCAGCCCCAGCATTTT.

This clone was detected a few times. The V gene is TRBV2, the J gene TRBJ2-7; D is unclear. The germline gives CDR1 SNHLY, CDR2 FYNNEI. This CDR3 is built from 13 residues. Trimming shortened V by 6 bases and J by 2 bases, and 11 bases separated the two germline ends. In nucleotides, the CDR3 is TGTGCCAGCAGCACCATGGCCCCCTACGAGCAGTACTTC. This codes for CASSTMAPYEQYF.